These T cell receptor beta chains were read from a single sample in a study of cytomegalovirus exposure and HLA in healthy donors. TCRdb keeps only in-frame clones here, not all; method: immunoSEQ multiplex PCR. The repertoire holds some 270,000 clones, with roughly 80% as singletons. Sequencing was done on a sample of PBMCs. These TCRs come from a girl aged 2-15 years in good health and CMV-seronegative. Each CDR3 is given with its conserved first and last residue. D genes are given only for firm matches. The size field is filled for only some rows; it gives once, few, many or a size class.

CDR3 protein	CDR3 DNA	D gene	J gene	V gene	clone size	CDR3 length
CAGGSGGREQYF	TGTGCCGGCGGTAGCGGGGGCCGCGAGCAGTACTTC	TRBD2	TRBJ2-7	TRBV7-8	.	12
CASSVGFPGHEQFF	TGTGCCAGCAGCGTAGGGTTCCCCGGTCATGAGCAGTTCTTC	.	TRBJ2-1	TRBV9	.	14
CASSQGPGYEQYF	TGCGCCAGCAGCCAAGGACCGGGCTACGAGCAGTACTTC	.	TRBJ2-7	TRBV4-1	.	13
CSVEAPGSSDEQYF	TGCAGCGTTGAGGCCCCCGGGAGTAGCGACGAGCAGTACTTC	.	TRBJ2-7	TRBV29-1	.	14
CASSAYTGGLSNQPQHF	TGTGCCAGTAGTGCCTACACAGGGGGCTTAAGCAATCAGCCCCAGCATTTT	TRBD1	TRBJ1-5	TRBV19	.	17
CASRGQGAIYGYTF	TGTGCCAGCAGAGGACAGGGGGCTATCTATGGCTACACCTTC	TRBD1	TRBJ1-2	TRBV5-4	few	14
CASSPPASGGRYEQYF	TGTGCCAGCTCACCTCCGGCTAGCGGGGGAAGATACGAGCAGTACTTC	TRBD2	TRBJ2-7	TRBV18	.	16
CASSPGTSGGGQFF	TGCGCCAGCAGCCCCGGGACTAGCGGGGGGGGGCAGTTCTTC	TRBD2	TRBJ2-1	TRBV5-1	.	14
CASSPGSMNTEAFF	TGTGCCAGCAGCCCGGGGAGCATGAACACTGAAGCTTTCTTT	.	TRBJ1-1	TRBV7-3	.	14
CASNVERGYNEQFF	TGTGCCAGCAACGTCGAGCGGGGGTACAATGAGCAGTTCTTC	TRBD2	TRBJ2-1	TRBV7-2	once	14
CASSFTGGTEAFF	TGTGCCAGCAGCTTTACAGGGGGCACTGAAGCTTTCTTT	TRBD1	TRBJ1-1	TRBV7-3	few	13
CATSLGSGVLETQYF	TGTGCCACCAGTCTTGGGAGTGGGGTTTTGGAGACCCAGTACTTC	.	TRBJ2-5	TRBV19	once	15
CASSLAGWIREGRYEQFF	TGTGCCAGCAGCTTGGCCGGTTGGATCCGGGAGGGCCGGTATGAGCAGTTCTTC	TRBD2	TRBJ2-1	TRBV5-4	.	18
CAILAGEGGRSRPYEQYF	TGTGCCATCCTAGCCGGGGAGGGGGGTCGCTCTAGACCCTACGAGCAGTACTTC	.	TRBJ2-7	TRBV28	.	18
CASSLEVWDRGYEQYF	TGCGCCAGCAGCTTGGAGGTCTGGGACAGGGGCTACGAGCAGTACTTC	TRBD1	TRBJ2-7	TRBV5-1	.	16
CASSRHRGTFYGYTF	TGTGCCAGCAGCCGTCACAGGGGTACCTTCTATGGCTACACCTTC	TRBD1	TRBJ1-2	TRBV27	once	15
CASSPPGRAPYEQYF	TGTGCCAGCTCACCTCCCGGCAGGGCTCCCTACGAGCAGTACTTC	.	TRBJ2-7	TRBV18	once	15
CASSLTAYQPYEQYF	TGTGCCAGCAGCTTAACAGCCTACCAGCCTTACGAGCAGTACTTC	.	TRBJ2-7	TRBV5-8	.	15